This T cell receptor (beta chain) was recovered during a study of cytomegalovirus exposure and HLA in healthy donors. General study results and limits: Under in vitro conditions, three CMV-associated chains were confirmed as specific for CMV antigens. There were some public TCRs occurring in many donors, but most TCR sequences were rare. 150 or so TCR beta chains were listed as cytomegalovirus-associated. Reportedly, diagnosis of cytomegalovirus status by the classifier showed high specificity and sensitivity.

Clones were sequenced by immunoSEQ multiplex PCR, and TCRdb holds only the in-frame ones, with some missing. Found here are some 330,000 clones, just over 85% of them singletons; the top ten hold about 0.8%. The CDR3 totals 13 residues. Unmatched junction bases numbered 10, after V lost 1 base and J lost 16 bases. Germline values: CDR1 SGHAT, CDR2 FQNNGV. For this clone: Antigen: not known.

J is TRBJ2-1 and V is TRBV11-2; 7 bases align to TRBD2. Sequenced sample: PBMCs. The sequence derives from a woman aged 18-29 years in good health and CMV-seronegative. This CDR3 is CASSLVGGGPVFF. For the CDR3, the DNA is TGTGCCAGCAGCTTAGTCGGGGGAGGGCCCGTTTTCTTC.